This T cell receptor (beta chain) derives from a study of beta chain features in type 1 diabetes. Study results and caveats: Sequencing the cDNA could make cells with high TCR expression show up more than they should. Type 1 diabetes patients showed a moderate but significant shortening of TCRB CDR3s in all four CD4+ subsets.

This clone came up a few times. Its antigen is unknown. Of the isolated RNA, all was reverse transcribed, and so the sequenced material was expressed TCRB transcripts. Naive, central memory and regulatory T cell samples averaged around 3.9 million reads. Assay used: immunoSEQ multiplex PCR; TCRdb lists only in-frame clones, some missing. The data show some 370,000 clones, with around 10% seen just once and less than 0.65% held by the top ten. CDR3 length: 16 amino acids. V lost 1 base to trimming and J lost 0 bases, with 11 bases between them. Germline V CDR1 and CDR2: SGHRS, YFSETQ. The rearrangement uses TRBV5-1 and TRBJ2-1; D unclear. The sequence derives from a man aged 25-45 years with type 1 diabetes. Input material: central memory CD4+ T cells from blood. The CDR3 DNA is TGCGCCAGCAGCTTGTCAGGTCAGAGCTCCTACAATGAGCAGTTCTTC. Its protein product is CASSLSGQSSYNEQFF.